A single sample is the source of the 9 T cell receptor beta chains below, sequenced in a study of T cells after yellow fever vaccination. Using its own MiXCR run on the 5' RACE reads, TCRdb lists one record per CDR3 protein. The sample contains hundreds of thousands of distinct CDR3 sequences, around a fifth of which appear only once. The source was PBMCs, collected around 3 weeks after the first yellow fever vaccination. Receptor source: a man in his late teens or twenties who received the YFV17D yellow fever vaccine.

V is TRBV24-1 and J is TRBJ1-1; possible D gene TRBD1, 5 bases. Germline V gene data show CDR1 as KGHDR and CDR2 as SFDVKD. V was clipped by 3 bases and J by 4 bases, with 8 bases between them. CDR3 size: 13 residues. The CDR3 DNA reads TGTGCCACCAGTGATGGGGCGGCCACTGAAGCTTTCTTT. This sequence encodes CATSDGAATEAFF.

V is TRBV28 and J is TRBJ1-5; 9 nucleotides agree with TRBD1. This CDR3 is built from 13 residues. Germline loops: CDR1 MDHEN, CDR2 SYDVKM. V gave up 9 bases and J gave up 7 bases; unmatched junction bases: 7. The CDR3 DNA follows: TGTGCCAGTAGGGGACAGGGAGGACAGCCCCAGCATTTT. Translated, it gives CASRGQGGQPQHF.

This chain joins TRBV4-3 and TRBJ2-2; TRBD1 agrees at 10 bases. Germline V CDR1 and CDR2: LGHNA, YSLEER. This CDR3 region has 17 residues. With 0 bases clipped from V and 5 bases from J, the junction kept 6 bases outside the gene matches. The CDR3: CASSQDGQGVQTGELFF. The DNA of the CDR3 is TGCGCCAGCAGCCAAGACGGACAGGGGGTACAGACCGGGGAGCTGTTTTTT.

CDR3 sequence: CASSQVFGGTTEAFF. The CDR3 nucleotides read TGTGCCAGCAGCCAGGTTTTTGGGGGGACCACTGAAGCTTTCTTT. The chain uses TRBV7-9 and TRBJ1-1; D is possibly TRBD1 (5 bases). Germline V gene sequence: CDR1 SEHNR, CDR2 FQNEAQ (reference sequence). This CDR3 is 15 amino acids long. Trimming stripped 5 bases from V and 4 bases from J, with 17 bases between.

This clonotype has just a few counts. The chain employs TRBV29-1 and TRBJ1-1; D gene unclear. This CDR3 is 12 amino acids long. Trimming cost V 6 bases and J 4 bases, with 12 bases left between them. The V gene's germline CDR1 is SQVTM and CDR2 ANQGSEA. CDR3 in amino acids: CSVVSLGTEAFF. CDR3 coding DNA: TGCAGCGTCGTATCGTTAGGCACTGAAGCTTTCTTT.

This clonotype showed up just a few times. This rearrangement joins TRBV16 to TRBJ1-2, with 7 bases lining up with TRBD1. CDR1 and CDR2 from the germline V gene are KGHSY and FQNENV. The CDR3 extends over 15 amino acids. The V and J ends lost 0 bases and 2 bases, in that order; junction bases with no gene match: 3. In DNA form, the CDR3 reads TGTGCCAGCAGCCAATCAGGCAGGGGGAACTATGGCTACACCTTC. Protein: CASSQSGRGNYGYTF.

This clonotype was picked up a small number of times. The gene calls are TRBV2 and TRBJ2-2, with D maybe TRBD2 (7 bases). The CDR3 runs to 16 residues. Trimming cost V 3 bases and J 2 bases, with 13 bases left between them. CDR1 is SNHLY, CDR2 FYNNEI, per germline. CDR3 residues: CASSDLRGANTGELFF. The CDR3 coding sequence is TGTGCCAGCAGTGATTTACGGGGGGCCAACACCGGGGAGCTGTTTTTT.

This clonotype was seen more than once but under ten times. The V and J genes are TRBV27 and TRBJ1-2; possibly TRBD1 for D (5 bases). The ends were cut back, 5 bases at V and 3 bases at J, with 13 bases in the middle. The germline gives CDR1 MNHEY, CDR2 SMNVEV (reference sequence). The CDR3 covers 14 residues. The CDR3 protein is CASSPRAGHYGYTF. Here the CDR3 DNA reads TGTGCCAGCAGTCCCCGGGCAGGGCACTATGGCTACACCTTC.

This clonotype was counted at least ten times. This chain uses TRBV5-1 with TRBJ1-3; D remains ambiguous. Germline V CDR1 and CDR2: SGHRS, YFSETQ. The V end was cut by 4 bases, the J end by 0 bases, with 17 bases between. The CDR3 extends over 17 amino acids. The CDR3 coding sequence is TGCGCCAGCAGCCCCGACCGACAAGGCGACTCTGGAAACACCATATATTTT. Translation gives CASSPDRQGDSGNTIYF.